This TCR beta chain is from a study of cytomegalovirus exposure and HLA in healthy donors. The CDR3 covers 15 residues. Germline values: CDR1 MNHNS, CDR2 SASEGT. Trimming left V 5 bases short and J 2 bases short, with 16 bases between. It was with 60 Vbeta and 13 Jbeta primers that the PCR ran. The protocol was immunoSEQ multiplex PCR, while the TCRdb copy is restricted to in-frame clones and leaves out a portion. The sample yields tens of thousands of clones, roughly 80% seen once. This clone was counted between two and nine times. This chain uses TRBV6-1 with TRBJ2-7; D gene ambiguous. The sequenced sample was PBMCs. This clonotype originated in a man in his fifties or sixties in good health and CMV-seropositive. This chain's CDR3 is CASSSLSNRAYEQYF. DNA for the CDR3: TGTGCCAGCAGTTCCCTGAGTAATCGCGCCTACGAGCAGTACTTC.